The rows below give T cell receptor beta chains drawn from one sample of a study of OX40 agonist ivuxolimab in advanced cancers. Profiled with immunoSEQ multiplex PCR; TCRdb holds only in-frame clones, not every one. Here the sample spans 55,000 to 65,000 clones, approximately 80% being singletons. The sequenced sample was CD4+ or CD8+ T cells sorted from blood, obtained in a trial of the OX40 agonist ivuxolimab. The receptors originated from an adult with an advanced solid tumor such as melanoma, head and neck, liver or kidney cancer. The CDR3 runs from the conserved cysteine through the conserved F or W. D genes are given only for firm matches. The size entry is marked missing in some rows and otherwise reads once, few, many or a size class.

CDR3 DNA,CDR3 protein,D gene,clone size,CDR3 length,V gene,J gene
TGTGCCAGTAGAGCACTAGTCCAAGAGACCCAGTACTTC,CASRALVQETQYF,NA,NA,13,TRBV19,TRBJ2-5
TGCGCCAGCAGCTTGGCAGTCAGGGGGGCCGACGAGCAGTACTTC,CASSLAVRGADEQYF,NA,NA,15,TRBV5-1,TRBJ2-7
TGTGCCAGCAGCTTTCGGAGTTTAATAGGTGAAGCTTTCTTT,CASSFRSLIGEAFF,NA,NA,14,TRBV5-4,TRBJ1-1
TGCGCCAGCAGCCTCCCCGGGACTAGCGGGTCGACGACCCGCACAGATACGCAGTATTTT,CASSLPGTSGSTTRTDTQYF,TRBD2,NA,20,TRBV5-1,TRBJ2-3
TGTGCCAGCAGCGTATCAGTCTCAGGACAGTTGAACACTGAAGCTTTCTTT,CASSVSVSGQLNTEAFF,NA,NA,17,TRBV9,TRBJ1-1
TGCGCCAGCAGCCGAAGACGGAGTGAGGGGGGGGAGTACAATGAGCAGTTCTTC,CASSRRRSEGGEYNEQFF,NA,NA,18,TRBV4-3,TRBJ2-1
TGTGCCAGCAGTTACTCCTTGCGCGTTGCTAATGAAAAACTGTTTTTT,CASSYSLRVANEKLFF,NA,NA,16,TRBV6-5,TRBJ1-4
TGTGCTAGTGGTTTGGAGGGGGTGGCTGGGGCCAACGTCCTGACTTTC,CASGLEGVAGANVLTF,NA,NA,16,TRBV12-5,TRBJ2-6
TGTGCCAGCAACCCGTTTATTTTTGCTGAGCCTTTCTTATGGGAAAAACTGTTTTTT,CASNPFIFAEPFLWEKLFF,NA,NA,19,TRBV7-3,TRBJ1-4
TGTGCCAGCAGTCCGGACAGCCAGACGAACACTGAAGCTTTCTTT,CASSPDSQTNTEAFF,NA,NA,15,TRBV2,TRBJ1-1
TGTGCCAGCTCAACCGACAGGGGGCGAACTAATGAAAAACTGTTTTTT,CASSTDRGRTNEKLFF,TRBD1,NA,16,TRBV9,TRBJ1-4
TGTGCCAGCAGTCCAGGACAGGGAGGCATTCAGTACTTC,CASSPGQGGIQYF,TRBD1,NA,13,TRBV28,TRBJ2-4
TGTGCCAGCAGATTACAGGGGAGCACAGATACGCAGTATTTT,CASRLQGSTDTQYF,TRBD1,NA,14,TRBV6-4,TRBJ2-3
TGTGCCAGCAGCTTAGTACTTCGGAGCACAGATACGCAGTATTTT,CASSLVLRSTDTQYF,NA,NA,15,TRBV7-2,TRBJ2-3
TGTGCCACCACAGGGCTCCTCTCCTATGGCTACACCTTC,CATTGLLSYGYTF,NA,few,13,TRBV19,TRBJ1-2
TGTGCCAGCAGCTTAACTTGGGGCGGGGAGCTGTTTTTT,CASSLTWGGELFF,NA,NA,13,TRBV11-2,TRBJ2-2
TGTGCCAGCAGCCTGGTGGGATATGGGGCCAACGTCCTGACTTTC,CASSLVGYGANVLTF,NA,NA,15,TRBV7-2,TRBJ2-6
TGTGCCAGCAGCTTTGACAGGGGGTCCTACAATGAGCAGTTCTTC,CASSFDRGSYNEQFF,TRBD1,once,15,TRBV7-6,TRBJ2-1
TGTGCCAGCAGTGCCGGACACGGTCAGCCCCAGCATTTT,CASSAGHGQPQHF,NA,once,13,TRBV6-5,TRBJ1-5
TGTGCCAGCTCGGACGCGGGGGCGAACTATGGCTACACCTTC,CASSDAGANYGYTF,NA,NA,14,TRBV18,TRBJ1-2
TGCGCCAGCAGCCAAGCCACCCAGGGGAGGTTTGCTGAAAAACTGTTTTTT,CASSQATQGRFAEKLFF,NA,NA,17,TRBV4-1,TRBJ1-4
TGTGCCAGCAGTGAAATCAGGGGAGACTCACCCCTCCACTTT,CASSEIRGDSPLHF,NA,NA,14,TRBV2,TRBJ1-6
TGTGCCAGTACCGCCTCTAGCGGGGTTGACAATGAGCAGTTCTTC,CASTASSGVDNEQFF,TRBD2,NA,15,TRBV19,TRBJ2-1
TGCGCCAGCAGCCAAGGGGGGAGGGCCACTGGGGGTAATTCACCCCTCCACTTT,CASSQGGRATGGNSPLHF,NA,few,18,TRBV4-3,TRBJ1-6
TGTGCCAGCACCTCAAGGGGGGACGTTATGAAAGCTTTCTTT,CASTSRGDVMKAFF,NA,NA,14,TRBV28,TRBJ1-1
TGCAGCGTTAAAAGACAGGGAACTAATGAAAAACTGTTTTTT,CSVKRQGTNEKLFF,TRBD1,NA,14,TRBV29-1,TRBJ1-4
TGCGCCAGCAGCCCGGATTTCAGGGTGATGAACACTGAAGCTTTCTTT,CASSPDFRVMNTEAFF,NA,NA,16,TRBV4-3,TRBJ1-1
TGTGCCAGTACACCTCAGAACACTGAAGCTTTCTTT,CASTPQNTEAFF,NA,few,12,TRBV11-2,TRBJ1-1